This section outlines one TCR beta chain sequence together with its context. The antigen is not known. Germline CDR1 MGHRA, CDR2 YSYEKL. This CDR3 contains 16 residues. V was trimmed by 0 bases and J by 2 bases, leaving 13 bases between them. This entry belongs to a study of shared clonotypes between healthy human individuals. Findings and caveats of the study: Investigators expected sequencing depth to affect clonotype sharing among donors.

In the study's own analysis: As immunoSEQ supplied junction-only sequences (without quality scores), filtering differed. Sequencing used immunoSEQ multiplex PCR; TCRdb keeps in-frame clones, though not all of them. V and J calls and clone size are copied from that table; D and trimming were computed from the DNA. The sample yields 550,000 to 850,000 clones, around two thirds seen once. The sample consisted of memory CD4+ T cells sorted from blood. Subset indicated: CD45RA-negative fraction. The chain links TRBV4-1 to TRBJ1-1; D possibly corresponds to TRBD1 (6 bases). The TCR originated in a woman in her twenties or thirties in good health. For the CDR3, the DNA is TGCGCCAGCAGCCAAGAAAAAAGACAGGCAAACACTGAAGCTTTCTTT. This encodes CASSQEKRQANTEAFF.